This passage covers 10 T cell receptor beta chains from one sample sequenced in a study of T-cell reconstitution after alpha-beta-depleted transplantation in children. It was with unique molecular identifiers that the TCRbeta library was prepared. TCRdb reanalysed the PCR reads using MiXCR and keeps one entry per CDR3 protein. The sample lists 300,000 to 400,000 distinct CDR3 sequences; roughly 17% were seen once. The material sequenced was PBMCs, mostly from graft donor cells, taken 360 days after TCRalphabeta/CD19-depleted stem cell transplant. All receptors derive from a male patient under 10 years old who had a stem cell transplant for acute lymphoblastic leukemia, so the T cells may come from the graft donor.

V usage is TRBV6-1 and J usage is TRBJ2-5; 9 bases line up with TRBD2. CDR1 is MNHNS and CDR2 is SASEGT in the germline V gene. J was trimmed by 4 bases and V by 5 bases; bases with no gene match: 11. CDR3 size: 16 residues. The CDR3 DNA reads TGTGCCAGCAGTATCCCAGTGGCGGGAGGGATAGAGACCCAGTACTTC. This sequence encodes CASSIPVAGGIETQYF.

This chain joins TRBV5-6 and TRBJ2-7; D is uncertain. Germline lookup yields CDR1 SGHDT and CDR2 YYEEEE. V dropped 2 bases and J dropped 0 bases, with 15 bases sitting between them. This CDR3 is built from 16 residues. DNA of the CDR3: TGTGCCAGCAGCTTCTTCAAGACTCTCCCCTCCTACGAGCAGTACTTC. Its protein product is CASSFFKTLPSYEQYF.

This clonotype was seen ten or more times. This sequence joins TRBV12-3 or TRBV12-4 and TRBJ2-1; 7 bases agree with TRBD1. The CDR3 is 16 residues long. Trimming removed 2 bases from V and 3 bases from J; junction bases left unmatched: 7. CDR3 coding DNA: TGTGCCAGCAGTTTAAGAACAGGGGAAGGCTACAATGAGCAGTTCTTC. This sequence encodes CASSLRTGEGYNEQFF.

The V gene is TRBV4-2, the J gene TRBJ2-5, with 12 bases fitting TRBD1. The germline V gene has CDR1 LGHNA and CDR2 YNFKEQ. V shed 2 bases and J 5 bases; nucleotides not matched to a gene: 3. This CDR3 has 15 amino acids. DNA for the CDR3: TGTGCCAGCAGCCAACGGGACAGGGGGCAGGAGACCCAGTACTTC. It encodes CASSQRDRGQETQYF.

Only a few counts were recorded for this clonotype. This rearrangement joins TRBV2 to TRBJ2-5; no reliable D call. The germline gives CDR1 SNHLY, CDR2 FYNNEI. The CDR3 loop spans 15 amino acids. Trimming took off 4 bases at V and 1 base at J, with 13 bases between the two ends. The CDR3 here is CASSAQRLVQETQYF. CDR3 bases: TGTGCCAGCAGTGCCCAACGACTCGTCCAAGAGACCCAGTACTTC.

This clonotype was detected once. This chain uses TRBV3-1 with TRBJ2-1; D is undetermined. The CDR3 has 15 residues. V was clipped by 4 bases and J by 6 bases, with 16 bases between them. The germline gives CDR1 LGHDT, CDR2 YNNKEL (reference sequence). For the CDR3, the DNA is TGTGCCAGCAGCCCTCGTACTCTCAAGGTCAATGAGCAGTTCTTC. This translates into CASSPRTLKVNEQFF.

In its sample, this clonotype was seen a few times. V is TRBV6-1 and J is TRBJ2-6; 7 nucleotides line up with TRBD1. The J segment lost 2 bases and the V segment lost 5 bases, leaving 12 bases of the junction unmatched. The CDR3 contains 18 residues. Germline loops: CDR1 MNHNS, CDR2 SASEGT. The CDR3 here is CASSPVTGARAGANVLTF. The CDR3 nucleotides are TGTGCCAGCAGTCCAGTCACAGGGGCGAGGGCTGGGGCCAACGTCCTGACTTTC.

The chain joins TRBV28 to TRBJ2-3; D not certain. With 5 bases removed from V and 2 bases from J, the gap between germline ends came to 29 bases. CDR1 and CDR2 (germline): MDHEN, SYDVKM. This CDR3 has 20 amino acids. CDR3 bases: TGTGCCAGCAGTCCCTCCCGGGCCAGGCAAATGGAACCACACACAGATACGCAGTATTTT. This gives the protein CASSPSRARQMEPHTDTQYF.

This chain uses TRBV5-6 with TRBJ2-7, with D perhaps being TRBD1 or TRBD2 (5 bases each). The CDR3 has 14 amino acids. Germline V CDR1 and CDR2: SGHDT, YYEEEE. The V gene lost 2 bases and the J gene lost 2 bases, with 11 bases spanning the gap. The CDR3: CASSFWGSAYEQYF. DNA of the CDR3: TGTGCCAGCAGCTTTTGGGGGAGTGCCTACGAGCAGTACTTC.

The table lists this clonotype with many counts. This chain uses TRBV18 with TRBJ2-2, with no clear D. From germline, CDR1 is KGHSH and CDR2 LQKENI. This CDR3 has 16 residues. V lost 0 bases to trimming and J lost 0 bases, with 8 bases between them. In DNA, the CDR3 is TGTGCCAGCTCACCACCCTTGTTATCGAACACCGGGGAGCTGTTTTTT. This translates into CASSPPLLSNTGELFF.